This T cell receptor (beta chain) was retrieved from a study of blood T cell repertoires in COVID-19 (dated by TCRdb to 2020 to 2021). For context, the study as a whole: The collaborator samples originated in the United States, Italy and Spain and spanned the acute and convalescent phases of COVID-19. A freely available public database, intended as a resource for researchers studying the immune response to SARS-CoV-2, is where the repertoires were released. A de-identified subject ID, COVID-19 status, age in years and sex were almost always included in the sample metadata. Where available, HLA class I and class II types were obtained from metadata supplied by the sample provider rather than from assay-based typing. The material from the prospective study consisted of cDNA or gDNA derived from T cells, B-cell-depleted T cells, or PBMCs. Samples were obtained from the ongoing ImmuneRACE study (first 160 participants) and from 1,200 or so subjects provided by 6 global collaborators. Deeply sampled blood TCRbeta repertoires from subjects exposed to, actively infected with, or recovered from COVID-19 were included in the dataset.

The V end loses 0 bases and the J end loses 11 bases, and a stretch of 13 bases separates them. Inclusive of the bounding cysteine and phenylalanine, the CDR3 is 14 residues long. Only the CDR3 region is kept as DNA, spanning 42 bases read in frame from base 1. For CDR1 and CDR2, the germline V gene (reference sequence) lists LNHNV and YYDKDF. Points the paper makes about the study in general: The quantity of clinical and demographic metadata differed by source and by participant and was supplied without curation.

The collaborating institutions used their own protocols to collect whole blood in K2EDTA tubes. For TCRbeta analysis, collaborators shipped samples as frozen whole blood, isolated PBMCs, or DNA extracted from either of those sample types. TCRbeta CDR3 regions were amplified from genomic DNA by means of the immunoSEQ Assay, a bias-controlled multiplex PCR. The original methods were these. The number of nucleated cells in each sample was estimated by amplification of reference gene primers within the assay. To quantify the absolute abundance of each unique TCRbeta CDR3 rearrangement, sequence reads were collapsed and filtered. For each sample, productive Simpson clonality was calculated as the square root of Simpson's diversity index over productive rearrangements. TCRdb took over this immuneACCESS table, retaining in-frame rearrangements with V and J assigned. Such tables are incomplete; in checked studies, under half of the missing clones stem from an unresolved V gene, and the remainder is unexplained. The V and J calls and clone size were taken over from that table, and D and trimming were inferred from the DNA. The sample has some 250,000 clones on record, 82% of them singletons. Roughly an eighth of the sample goes to the ten largest clones.

On this clone: Its antigen target is currently unknown. No much larger clone is present one base from it, and per-base qualities are unavailable.

Sequenced material: peripheral blood. The rearranged chain carries TRBV15 and TRBJ1-4; a tentative D call is TRBD1 (6 bases match). This TCR derives from a woman in her fifties or sixties with active or convalescent COVID-19. In nucleotide form, the sequence is TGTGCCACCAGCAGAGACTATGACAGGCCCAAACTGTTTTTT. Its translation reads: CATSRDYDRPKLFF.